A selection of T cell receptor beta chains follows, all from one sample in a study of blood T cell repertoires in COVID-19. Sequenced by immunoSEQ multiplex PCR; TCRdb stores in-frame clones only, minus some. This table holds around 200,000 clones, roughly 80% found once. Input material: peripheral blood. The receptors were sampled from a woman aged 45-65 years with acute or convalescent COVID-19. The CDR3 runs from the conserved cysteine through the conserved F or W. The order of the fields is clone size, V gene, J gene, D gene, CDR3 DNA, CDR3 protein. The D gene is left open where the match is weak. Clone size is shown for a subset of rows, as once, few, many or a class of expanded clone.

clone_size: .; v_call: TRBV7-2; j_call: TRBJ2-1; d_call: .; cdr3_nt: TGTGCCAGCAGCCGCCGGGGGAATGAGCAGTTCTTC; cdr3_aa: CASSRRGNEQFF
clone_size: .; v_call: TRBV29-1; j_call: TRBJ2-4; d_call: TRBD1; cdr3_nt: TGCAGCCAAAACAGGGGGTCTAGGGCCAAAAACATTCAGTACTTC; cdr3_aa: CSQNRGSRAKNIQYF
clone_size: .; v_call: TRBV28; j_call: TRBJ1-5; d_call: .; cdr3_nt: TGTGCCAGCAGCCCCTCGACAGTGGGCAATCAGCCCCAGCATTTT; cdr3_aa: CASSPSTVGNQPQHF
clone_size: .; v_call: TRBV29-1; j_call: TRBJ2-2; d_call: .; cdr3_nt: TGCAGCGTTCGCCGGACTGCCACCGGGGAGCTGTTTTTT; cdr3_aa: CSVRRTATGELFF
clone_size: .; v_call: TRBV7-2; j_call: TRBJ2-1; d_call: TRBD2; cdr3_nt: TGTGCCAGCAGCTCGAGGACTAGCGGGGGCTCCTACAATGAGCAGTTCTTC; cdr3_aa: CASSSRTSGGSYNEQFF
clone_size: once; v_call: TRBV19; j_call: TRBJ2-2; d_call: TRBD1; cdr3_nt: TGTGCCAGTAGTAGGGCCCCAGGGGGCAACACCGGGGAGCTGTTTTTT; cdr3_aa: CASSRAPGGNTGELFF
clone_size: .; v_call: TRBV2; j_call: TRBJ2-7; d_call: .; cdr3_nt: TGTGCCAGCAGTGGCCCAGGGACCTACGAGCAGTACTTC; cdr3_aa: CASSGPGTYEQYF
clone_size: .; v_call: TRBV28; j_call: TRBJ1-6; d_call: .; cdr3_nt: TGTGCCAGCACCTCTATATCACCCCTCCACTTT; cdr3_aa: CASTSISPLHF
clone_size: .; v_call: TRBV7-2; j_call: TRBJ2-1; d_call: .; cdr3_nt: TGTGCCAGCAGCACGACTAGTAGGGTGGAGCAGTTCTTC; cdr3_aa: CASSTTSRVEQFF
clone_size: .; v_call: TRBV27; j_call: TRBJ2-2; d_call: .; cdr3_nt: TGTGCCAGCAGTTTTTTGGGGGGATTGGGGCTTGGGAGGACGCCCGGGGAGCTGTTTTTT; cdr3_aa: CASSFLGGLGLGRTPGELFF
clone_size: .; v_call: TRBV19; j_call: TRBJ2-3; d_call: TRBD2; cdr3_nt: TGTGCCAGTAGTCTCCCCCCGTGGGAGGGCCGGGATACGCAGTATTTT; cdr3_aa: CASSLPPWEGRDTQYF
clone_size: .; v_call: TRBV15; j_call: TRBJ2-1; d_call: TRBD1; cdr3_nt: TGTGCCACCAGCAGAGATGACCGGGACAGCAATGAGCAGTTCTTC; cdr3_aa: CATSRDDRDSNEQFF
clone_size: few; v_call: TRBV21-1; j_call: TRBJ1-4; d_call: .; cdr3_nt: TGTGCCAGCAGCAAACGATTAAGAGGGGGTATTGTAGAAAAACTGTTTTTT; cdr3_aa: CASSKRLRGGIVEKLFF
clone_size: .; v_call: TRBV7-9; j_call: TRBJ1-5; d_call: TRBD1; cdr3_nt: TGTGCCAGCAGCTCCGACAGGGGGCCGGGCAATCAGCCCCAGCATTTT; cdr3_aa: CASSSDRGPGNQPQHF
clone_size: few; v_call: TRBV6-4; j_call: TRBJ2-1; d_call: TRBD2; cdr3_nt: TGTGCCAGCAGTGACTCTATAGCGGGAGGGCCTTCCAATGAGCAGTTCTTC; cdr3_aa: CASSDSIAGGPSNEQFF
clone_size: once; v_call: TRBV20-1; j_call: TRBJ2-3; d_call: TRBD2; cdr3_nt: TGCAGTGCTAGTATGCTAGCGGGAGTTCGAGATACGCAGTATTTT; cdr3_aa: CSASMLAGVRDTQYF
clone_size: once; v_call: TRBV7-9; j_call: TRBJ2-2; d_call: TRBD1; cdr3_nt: TGTGCCAGCAGCACCGGGACAGGTCACCCCGGGGAGCTGTTTTTT; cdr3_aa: CASSTGTGHPGELFF
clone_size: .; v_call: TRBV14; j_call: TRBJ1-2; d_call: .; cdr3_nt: TGTGCCAGCAGCCAAGTCGGGGTGTTGAAGGATGGCTACACCTTC; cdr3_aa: CASSQVGVLKDGYTF
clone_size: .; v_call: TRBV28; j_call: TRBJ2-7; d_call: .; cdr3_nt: TGTGCCAGCAGTTTAGATGTCCGGGGGCAGTACTTC; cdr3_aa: CASSLDVRGQYF
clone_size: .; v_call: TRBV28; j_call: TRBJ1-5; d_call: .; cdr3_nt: TGTGCCAGCACTTCTGGGGGGGGGAGTAATAGCAATCAGCCCCAGCATTTT; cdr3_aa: CASTSGGGSNSNQPQHF
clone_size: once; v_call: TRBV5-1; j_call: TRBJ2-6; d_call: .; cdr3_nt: TGCGCCAGCAGCTTGACAGGGTTCTCCTCTGGGGCCAACGTCCTGACTTTC; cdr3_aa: CASSLTGFSSGANVLTF
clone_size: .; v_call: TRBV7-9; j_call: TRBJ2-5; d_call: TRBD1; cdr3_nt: TGTGCCAGCACCTCGCGGGACAGGGGATCAGAGACCCAGTACTTC; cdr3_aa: CASTSRDRGSETQYF
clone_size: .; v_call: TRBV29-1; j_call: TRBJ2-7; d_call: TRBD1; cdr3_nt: TGCAGCGTGGTGACAGGGGGCCCTGGGGAGCAGTACTTC; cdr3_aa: CSVVTGGPGEQYF
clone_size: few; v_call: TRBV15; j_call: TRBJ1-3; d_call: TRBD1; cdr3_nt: TGTGCCACCAGCAGAGGACAGGGGACTGGAAACACCATATATTTT; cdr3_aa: CATSRGQGTGNTIYF
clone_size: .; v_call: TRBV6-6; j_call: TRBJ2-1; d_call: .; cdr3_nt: TGTGCCAGCACCGACCCCGGGGGTTATGAGCAGTTCTTC; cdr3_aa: CASTDPGGYEQFF
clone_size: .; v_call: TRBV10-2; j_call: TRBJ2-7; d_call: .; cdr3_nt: TGCGCCAGCAGTGCGGCACTATCGGAGCAGTACTTC; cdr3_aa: CASSAALSEQYF
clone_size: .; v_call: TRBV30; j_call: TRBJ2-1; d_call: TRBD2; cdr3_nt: TGTGCCTGGCGAAAAGCGGGGGGGCTTACGGGTGAGCAGTTCTTC; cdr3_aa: CAWRKAGGLTGEQFF
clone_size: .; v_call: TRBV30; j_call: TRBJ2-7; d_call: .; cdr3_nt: TGTGCCTGGAGTGTAATATTCGCGGTAGAAGGAAGCGAGCAGTACTTC; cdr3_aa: CAWSVIFAVEGSEQYF
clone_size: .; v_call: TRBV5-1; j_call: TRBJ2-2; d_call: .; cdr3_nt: TGCGCCAGCAGCTTGAAAGGCGGGGGCAACACCGGGGAGCTGTTTTTT; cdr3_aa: CASSLKGGGNTGELFF